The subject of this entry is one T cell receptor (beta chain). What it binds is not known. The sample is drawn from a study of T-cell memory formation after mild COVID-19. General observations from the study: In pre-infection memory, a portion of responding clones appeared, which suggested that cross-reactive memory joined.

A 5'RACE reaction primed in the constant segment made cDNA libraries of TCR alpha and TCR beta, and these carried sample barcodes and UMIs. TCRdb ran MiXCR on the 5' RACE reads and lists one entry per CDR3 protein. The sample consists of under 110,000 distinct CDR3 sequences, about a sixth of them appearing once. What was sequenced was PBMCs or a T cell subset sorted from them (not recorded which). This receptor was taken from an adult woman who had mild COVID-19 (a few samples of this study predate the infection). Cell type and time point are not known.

CDR3 loop: CASSMERELNQPQHF. Here the CDR3 DNA reads TGTGCCAGTAGTATGGAACGGGAACTAAATCAGCCCCAGCATTTT. The chain couples TRBV19 to TRBJ1-5; D not certain. The CDR3 has 15 residues. V lost 3 bases to trimming and J lost 4 bases, with 13 bases between them. Germline V gene sequence: CDR1 LNHDA, CDR2 SQIVND (reference sequence).